This TCR beta chain appears in the sequencing data of a study of molecular identifiers for immune sequencing clone quantification. Each CDR3 protein gets one entry after TCRdb re-called the PCR reads with MiXCR. The sample lists some 650,000 distinct CDR3 sequences, just under 20% occurring once. This clonotype showed up many times. The specimen was naive CD8+ T cells from blood, with Jurkat cell RNA spiked in. Subset described: FACS-sorted CD8+CD4-CCR7+CD45RA+ naive T cells. The source is a human donor in good health. Some libraries in this study had Jurkat cell RNA spiked in.

The DNA for the CDR3 is TGTGCCAGTAGTACCAACCTCGGGGACATTATCAATTCACCCCTCCACTTT. Its protein product is CASSTNLGDIINSPLHF. The chain is built from TRBV19 and TRBJ1-6, with a weak D call TRBD1 (6 bases). V gave up 4 bases and J gave up 7 bases, with 20 bases separating them. The germline V gene has CDR1 LNHDA and CDR2 SQIVND (reference sequence). The CDR3 is made up of 17 amino acids. Looking up the rest from reference TRBV19 and TRBJ1-6 gives the full variable domain: DGGITQSPKYLFRKEGQNVTLSCEQNLNHDAMYWYRQDPGQGLRLIYYSQIVNDFQKGDIAEGYSVSREKKESFPLTVTSAQKNPTAFYLCASSTNLGDIINSPLHFGNGTRLTVT.